This paragraph covers one T cell receptor beta chain sequence. This sample was included in a study of cytomegalovirus exposure and HLA in healthy donors. Researchers ran the PCR with 60 Vbeta and 13 Jbeta primers. This table comes from immunoSEQ multiplex PCR, and its TCRdb copy is limited to in-frame clones, with some not included. The sample has about 150,000 clones; roughly 80% are singletons. With 3 bases clipped from V and 7 bases from J, the junction kept 6 bases outside the gene matches. The germline gives CDR1 SGHTA, CDR2 FQGNSA. CDR3 length equals 13 residues. This TCR derives from a man aged 25 to 40 in good health and CMV-seropositive. J is TRBJ2-7 and V is TRBV7-2, with TRBD1 matching 7 bases. Sequencing was carried out using PBMCs. For the CDR3, the DNA is TGTGCCAGCAGCTTTGGGACAGAGGGGGAGCAGTACTTC. The encoded protein is CASSFGTEGEQYF.